This T cell receptor (beta chain) emerged from a study of blood T cell repertoires in COVID-19. The J segment lost 6 bases and the V segment lost 0 bases, leaving 3 bases of the junction unmatched. This CDR3 contains 14 residues. Germline V lookup: CDR1 LGHDT, CDR2 YNNKEL (reference sequence). Original processing methods: Reference gene primers were amplified, and this amplification served to estimate nucleated cell counts. TCRdb's table, derived via immunoSEQ multiplex PCR, lists solely in-frame clones and lacks some. For V, J and clone size, that table is used; D and trimming come from the DNA. The table has around 300,000 clones, 88% seen once; the top ten hold about 5%. Participants spanned ages about 18 to 100 years and resided in over 20 US areas. Participants reported their clinical history, and cohort assignment relied on those reports.

The TCR originated in a man younger than 45 who had recovered from COVID-19. The sequenced sample consisted of PBMCs or T cells enriched from blood (not recorded which). The chain couples TRBV3-1 (or the pseudogene TRBV3-2) to TRBJ1-2, with 8 nucleotides matching TRBD1. CDR3 in amino acids: CASSQEFRGHGYTF. CDR3 DNA: TGTGCCAGCAGCCAAGAGTTCAGGGGGCATGGCTACACCTTC.